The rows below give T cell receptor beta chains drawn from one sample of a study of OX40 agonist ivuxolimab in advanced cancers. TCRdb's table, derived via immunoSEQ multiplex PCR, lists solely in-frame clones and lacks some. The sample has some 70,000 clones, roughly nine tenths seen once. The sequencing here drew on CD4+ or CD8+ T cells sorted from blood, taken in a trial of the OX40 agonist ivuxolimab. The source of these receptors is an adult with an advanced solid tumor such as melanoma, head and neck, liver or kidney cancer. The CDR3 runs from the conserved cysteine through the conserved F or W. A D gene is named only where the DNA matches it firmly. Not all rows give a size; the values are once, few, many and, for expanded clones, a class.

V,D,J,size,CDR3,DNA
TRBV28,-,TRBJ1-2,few,CASSRGGTRGRDGYTF,TGTGCCAGCAGTAGGGGGGGAACCAGGGGTAGGGATGGCTACACCTTC
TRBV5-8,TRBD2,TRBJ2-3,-,CASSWSGTNTQYF,TGTGCCAGCAGCTGGTCCGGGACTAATACGCAGTATTTT
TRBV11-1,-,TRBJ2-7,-,CASSLRERPYEQYF,TGTGCCAGCAGCTTACGGGAAAGACCCTACGAGCAGTACTTC
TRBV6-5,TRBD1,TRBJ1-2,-,CASSQGQGGYTF,TGTGCCAGCAGTCAAGGACAGGGCGGCTACACCTTC
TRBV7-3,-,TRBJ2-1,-,CASSGASDRAYNEQFF,TGTGCCAGCAGCGGCGCTAGCGACCGAGCCTACAATGAGCAGTTCTTC
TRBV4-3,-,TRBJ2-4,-,CASSQERESIQYF,TGCGCCAGCAGCCAAGAGAGGGAAAGCATTCAGTACTTC
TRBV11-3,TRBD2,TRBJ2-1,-,CASSPGASGYNEQFF,TGTGCCAGCAGCCCCGGGGCTAGCGGGTACAATGAGCAGTTCTTC
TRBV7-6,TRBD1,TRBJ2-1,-,CASSLAQGVSYNEQFF,TGTGCCAGCAGCTTAGCACAGGGGGTATCTTACAATGAGCAGTTCTTC
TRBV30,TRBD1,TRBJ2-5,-,CAWSRTGNQETQYF,TGTGCCTGGAGTCGGACAGGGAACCAAGAGACCCAGTACTTC
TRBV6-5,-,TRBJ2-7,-,CASSFAGSSSYEQYF,TGTGCCAGCAGCTTCGCCGGGTCAAGCTCCTACGAGCAGTACTTC
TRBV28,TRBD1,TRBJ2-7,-,CASSSGTGGLGGEQYF,TGTGCCAGCAGCTCCGGGACAGGGGGCTTGGGCGGCGAGCAGTACTTC
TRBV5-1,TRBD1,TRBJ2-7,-,CASSLARDRNSEQYF,TGCGCCAGCAGCTTGGCCCGGGACAGGAATAGCGAGCAGTACTTC
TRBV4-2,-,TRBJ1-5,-,CASSQGENQPQHF,TGTGCCAGCAGCCAAGGGGAAAATCAGCCCCAGCATTTT
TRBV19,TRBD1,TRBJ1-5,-,CATFPTGGSNQPQHF,TGTGCCACCTTCCCGACAGGGGGTAGCAATCAGCCGCAGCATTTT
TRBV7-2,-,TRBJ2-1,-,CASSLYTGEQFF,TGTGCCAGCAGCCTCTACACTGGTGAGCAGTTCTTC
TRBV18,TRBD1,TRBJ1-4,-,CASSPTTGFNEKLFF,TGTGCCAGCTCACCTACGACAGGGTTTAATGAAAAACTGTTTTTT
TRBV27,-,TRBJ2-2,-,CASSFNSYPRYGSRTGELFF,TGTGCCAGCAGTTTCAACTCCTACCCTCGTTACGGGAGCAGGACCGGGGAGCTGTTTTTT
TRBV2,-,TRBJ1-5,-,CASGGEANSNQPQHF,TGTGCCAGCGGAGGGGAGGCGAATAGCAATCAGCCCCAGCATTTT
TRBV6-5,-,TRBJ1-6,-,CASMSGIGSPLHF,TGTGCCAGCATGAGTGGGATCGGGTCACCCCTCCACTTT
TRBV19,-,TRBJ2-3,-,CASSKDLPDTQYF,TGTGCCAGTAGCAAGGACCTCCCAGATACGCAGTATTTT
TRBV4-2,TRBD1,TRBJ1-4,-,CASSQDLAWDSGEKLFF,TGTGCCAGCAGCCAAGATTTGGCCTGGGACAGTGGAGAAAAACTGTTTTTT
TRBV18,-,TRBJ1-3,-,CASSTSTGLSSGNTIYF,TGTGCCAGCTCAACCTCGACAGGCCTAAGCTCTGGAAACACCATATATTTT
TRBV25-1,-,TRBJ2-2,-,CASSEFGSKNTGELFF,TGTGCCAGCAGTGAATTCGGGAGTAAGAACACCGGGGAGCTGTTTTTT
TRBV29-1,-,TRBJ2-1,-,CSVGSGEQFF,TGCAGCGTGGGAAGTGGTGAGCAGTTCTTC
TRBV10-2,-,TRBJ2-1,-,CASSRLGNEQFF,TGCGCCAGCAGTCGACTAGGGAATGAGCAGTTCTTC
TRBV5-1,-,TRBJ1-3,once,CASSDSSSGNTIYF,TGCGCCAGTTCGGACAGTTCTTCTGGAAACACCATATATTTT
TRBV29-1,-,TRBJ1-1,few,CSVVGTNTEAFF,TGCAGCGTAGTGGGGACTAACACTGAAGCTTTCTTT
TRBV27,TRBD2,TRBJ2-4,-,CASSPDGGNIQYF,TGTGCCAGCAGCCCGGACGGGGGGAACATTCAGTACTTC
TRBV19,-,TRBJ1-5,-,CATEAPGGYQPQHF,TGTGCCACCGAAGCCCCCGGGGGTTATCAGCCCCAGCATTTT
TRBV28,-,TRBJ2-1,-,CASSLWGNEQFF,TGTGCCAGCAGTTTATGGGGTAATGAGCAGTTCTTC
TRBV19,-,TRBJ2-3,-,CASSMRGISTDTQYF,TGTGCCAGTAGTATGAGGGGAATTAGCACAGATACGCAGTATTTT
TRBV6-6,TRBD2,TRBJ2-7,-,CASMTSGSYEQYF,TGTGCCAGCATGACTAGCGGATCCTACGAGCAGTACTTC
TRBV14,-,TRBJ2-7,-,CASSPTDIYEQYF,TGTGCCAGCAGCCCGACGGATATTTACGAGCAGTACTTC
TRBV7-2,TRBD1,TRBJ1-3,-,CASSLAPGQGRISGNTIYF,TGTGCCAGCAGCTTAGCCCCCGGACAGGGGCGCATCTCTGGAAACACCATATATTTT
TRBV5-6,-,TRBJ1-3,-,CASSLGGFGNTIYF,TGTGCCAGCAGCTTGGGGGGTTTCGGCAACACCATATATTTT
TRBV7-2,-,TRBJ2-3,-,CASSLVDTQYF,TGTGCCAGCAGCTTAGTAGATACGCAGTATTTT
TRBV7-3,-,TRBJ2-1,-,CASSPGRPGDEQFF,TGTGCCAGCAGCCCCGGACGGCCCGGGGATGAGCAGTTCTTC
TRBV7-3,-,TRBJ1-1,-,CASSFKVGNTEAFF,TGTGCCAGCAGTTTCAAGGTCGGGAACACTGAAGCTTTCTTT
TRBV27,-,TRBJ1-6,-,CASSFASSSYNSPLHF,TGTGCCAGCAGTTTCGCAAGTTCCTCCTATAATTCACCCCTCCACTTT
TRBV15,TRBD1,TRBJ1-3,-,CATRNRGGNTIYF,TGTGCCACCAGAAACAGGGGTGGAAACACCATATATTTT
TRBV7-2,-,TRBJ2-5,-,CASGEGTGETQYF,TGTGCCAGCGGGGAGGGGACAGGAGAGACCCAGTACTTC
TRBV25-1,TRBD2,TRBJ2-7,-,CASSGQTSLDYEQYF,TGTGCCAGCAGTGGGCAGACTAGCTTGGATTACGAGCAGTACTTC
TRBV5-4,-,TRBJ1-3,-,CASSRDYSGNTIYF,TGTGCCAGCAGTAGGGACTACTCTGGAAACACCATATATTTT
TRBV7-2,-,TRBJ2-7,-,CASSPYSYEQYF,TGTGCCAGCAGCCCCTACTCCTACGAGCAGTACTTC
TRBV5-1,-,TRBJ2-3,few,CASSSRPETTDTQYF,TGCGCCAGCAGCTCCCGACCAGAAACCACAGATACGCAGTATTTT
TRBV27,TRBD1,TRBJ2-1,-,CASRYYPGQGTNEQFF,TGTGCCAGCAGGTACTATCCGGGACAGGGAACAAATGAGCAGTTCTTC
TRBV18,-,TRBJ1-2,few,CASSPEFTGNYGYTF,TGTGCCAGCTCACCGGAGTTCACGGGGAACTATGGCTACACCTTC
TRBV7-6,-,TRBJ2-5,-,CASSLGGIKETQYF,TGTGCCAGCAGCTTAGGAGGGATTAAAGAGACCCAGTACTTC
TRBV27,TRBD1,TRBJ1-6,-,CASSPDQGQGSSPLHF,TGTGCCAGCAGTCCCGACCAGGGACAGGGCAGTTCACCCCTCCACTTT
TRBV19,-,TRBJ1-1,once,CASRPRGGAGTEAFF,TGTGCCAGTAGGCCACGGGGGGGCGCGGGAACTGAAGCTTTCTTT
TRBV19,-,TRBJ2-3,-,CASNNNQGPTDTQYF,TGTGCCAGTAATAATAATCAGGGACCCACAGATACGCAGTATTTT
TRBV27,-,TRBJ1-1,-,CASSLREAGTEAFF,TGTGCCAGCAGTTTACGGGAGGCGGGCACTGAAGCTTTCTTT